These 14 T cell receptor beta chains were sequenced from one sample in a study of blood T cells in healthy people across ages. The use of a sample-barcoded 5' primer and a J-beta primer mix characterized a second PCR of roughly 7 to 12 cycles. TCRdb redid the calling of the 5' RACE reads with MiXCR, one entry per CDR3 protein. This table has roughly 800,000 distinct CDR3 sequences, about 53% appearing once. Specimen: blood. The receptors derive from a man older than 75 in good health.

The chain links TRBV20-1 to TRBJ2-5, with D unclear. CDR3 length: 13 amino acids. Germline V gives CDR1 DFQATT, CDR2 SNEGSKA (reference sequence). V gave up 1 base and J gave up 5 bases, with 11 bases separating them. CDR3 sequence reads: CSARVSPGETQYF. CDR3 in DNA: TGCAGTGCTAGAGTGTCCCCCGGGGAGACCCAGTACTTC.

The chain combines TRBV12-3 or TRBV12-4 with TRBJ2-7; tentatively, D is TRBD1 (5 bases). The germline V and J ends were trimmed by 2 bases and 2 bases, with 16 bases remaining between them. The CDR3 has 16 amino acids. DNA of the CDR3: TGTGCCAGCAGTTTACCTCTGGGGCCCAGGACCTACGAGCAGTACTTC. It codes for CASSLPLGPRTYEQYF.

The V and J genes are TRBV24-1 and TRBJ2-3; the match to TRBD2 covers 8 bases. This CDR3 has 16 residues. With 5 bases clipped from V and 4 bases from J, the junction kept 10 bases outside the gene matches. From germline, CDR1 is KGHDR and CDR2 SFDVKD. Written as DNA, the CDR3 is TGTGCCACCAGTGTCTCCTCGGGAGGGCCCTCAGATACGCAGTATTTT. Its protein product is CATSVSSGGPSDTQYF.

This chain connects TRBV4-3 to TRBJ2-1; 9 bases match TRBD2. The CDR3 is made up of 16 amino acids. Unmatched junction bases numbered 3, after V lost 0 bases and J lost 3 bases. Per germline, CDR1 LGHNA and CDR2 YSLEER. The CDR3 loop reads CASSQDSGGHYNEQFF. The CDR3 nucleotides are TGCGCCAGCAGCCAAGATAGCGGGGGACACTACAATGAGCAGTTCTTC.

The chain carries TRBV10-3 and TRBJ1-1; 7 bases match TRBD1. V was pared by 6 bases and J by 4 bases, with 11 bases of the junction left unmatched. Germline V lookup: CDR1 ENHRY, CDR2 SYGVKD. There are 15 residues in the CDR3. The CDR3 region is CAISAWTGWGTEAFF. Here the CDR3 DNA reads TGTGCCATCAGCGCTTGGACAGGATGGGGCACTGAAGCTTTCTTT.

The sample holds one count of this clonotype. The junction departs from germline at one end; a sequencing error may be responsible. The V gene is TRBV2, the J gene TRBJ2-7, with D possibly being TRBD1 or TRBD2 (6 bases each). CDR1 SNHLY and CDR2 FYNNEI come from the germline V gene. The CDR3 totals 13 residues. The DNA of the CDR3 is TGTGCCACCAATCCTGGGGGGCCCTATGAGCAGTACTTC. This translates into CATNPGGPYEQYF.

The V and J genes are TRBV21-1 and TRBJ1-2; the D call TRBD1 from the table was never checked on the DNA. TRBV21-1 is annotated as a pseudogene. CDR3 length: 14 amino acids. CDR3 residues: CASSSRDRPYGYTF. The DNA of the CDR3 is TGTGCCAGCAGCAGCCGGGACAGGCCTTATGGCTACACCTTC.

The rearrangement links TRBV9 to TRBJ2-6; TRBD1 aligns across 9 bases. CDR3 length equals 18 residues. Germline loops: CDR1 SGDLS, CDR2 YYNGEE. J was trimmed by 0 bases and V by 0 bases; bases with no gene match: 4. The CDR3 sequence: CASSVEGTGSSGANVLTF. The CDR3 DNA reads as TGTGCCAGCAGCGTAGAGGGGACAGGGAGCTCTGGGGCCAACGTCCTGACTTTC.

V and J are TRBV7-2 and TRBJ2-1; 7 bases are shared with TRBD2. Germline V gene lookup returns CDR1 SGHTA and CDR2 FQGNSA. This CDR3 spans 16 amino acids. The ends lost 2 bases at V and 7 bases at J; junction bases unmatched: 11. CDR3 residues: CASSLSTGGGKNEQFF. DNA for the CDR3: TGTGCCAGCAGCTTATCGACGGGAGGAGGGAAGAATGAGCAGTTCTTC.

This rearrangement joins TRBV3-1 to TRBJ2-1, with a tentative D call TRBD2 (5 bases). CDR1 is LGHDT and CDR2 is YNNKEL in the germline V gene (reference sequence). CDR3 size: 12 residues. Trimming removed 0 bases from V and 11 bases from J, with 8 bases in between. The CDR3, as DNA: TGTGCCAGCAGCCAAGAGGGAGCACAGCAGTTCTTC. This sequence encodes CASSQEGAQQFF.

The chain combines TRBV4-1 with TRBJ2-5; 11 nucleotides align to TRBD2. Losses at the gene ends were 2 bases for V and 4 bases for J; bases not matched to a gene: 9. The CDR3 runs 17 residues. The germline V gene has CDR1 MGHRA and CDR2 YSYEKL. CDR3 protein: CASSQRGSGRAAETQYF. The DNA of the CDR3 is TGCGCCAGCAGCCAAAGGGGTAGCGGGAGGGCCGCAGAGACCCAGTACTTC.

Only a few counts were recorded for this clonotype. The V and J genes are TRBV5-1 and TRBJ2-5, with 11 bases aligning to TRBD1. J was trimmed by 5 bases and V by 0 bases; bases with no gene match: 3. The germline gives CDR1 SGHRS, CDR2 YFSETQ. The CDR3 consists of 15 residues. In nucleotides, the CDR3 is TGCGCCAGCAGCTTGGGTGGACAGGGGGCGGAGACCCAGTACTTC. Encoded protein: CASSLGGQGAETQYF.

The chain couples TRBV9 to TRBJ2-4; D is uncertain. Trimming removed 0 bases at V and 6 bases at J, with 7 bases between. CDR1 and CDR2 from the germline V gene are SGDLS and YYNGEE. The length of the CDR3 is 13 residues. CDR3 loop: CASSVGNRNIQYF. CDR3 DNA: TGTGCCAGCAGCGTAGGGAACAGAAACATTCAGTACTTC.

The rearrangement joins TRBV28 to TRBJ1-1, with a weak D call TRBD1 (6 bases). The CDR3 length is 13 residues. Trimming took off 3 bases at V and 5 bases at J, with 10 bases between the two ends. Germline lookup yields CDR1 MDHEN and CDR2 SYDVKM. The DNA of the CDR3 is TGTGCCAGCAGTTTGAGGGGGGCGACTGAAGCTTTCTTT. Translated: CASSLRGATEAFF.